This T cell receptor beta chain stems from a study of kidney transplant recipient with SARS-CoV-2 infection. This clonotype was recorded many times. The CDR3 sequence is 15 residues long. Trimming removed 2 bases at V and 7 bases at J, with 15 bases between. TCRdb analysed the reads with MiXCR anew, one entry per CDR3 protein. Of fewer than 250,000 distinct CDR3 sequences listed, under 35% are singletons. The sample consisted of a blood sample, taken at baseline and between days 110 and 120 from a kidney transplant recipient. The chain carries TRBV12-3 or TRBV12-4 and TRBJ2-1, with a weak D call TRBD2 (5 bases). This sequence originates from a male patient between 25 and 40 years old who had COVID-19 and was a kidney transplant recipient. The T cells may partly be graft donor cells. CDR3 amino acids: CASSLWAGVGNEQFF. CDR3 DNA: TGTGCCAGCAGTTTATGGGCCGGGGTTGGAAATGAGCAGTTCTTC.